This T cell receptor beta chain emerged from a study of T cell responses to AZD1222 COVID-19 vaccine. Study findings and constraints: Nearly half of spike-specific TCRs reportedly target variant regions that are unmutated in the B.1.351 and B.1.1.7 variants. Rises in breadth and depth of Spike-specific TCRs came after two AZD1222 doses. The donor group comprised mostly white British people and more females; the analysis possibly underestimated clonal diversity.

Generated by immunoSEQ multiplex PCR, the TCRdb table keeps only in-frame clones and is missing some. In the table there are 150,000 or so clones, about 91% of which are singletons. Comment on this clone: The target antigen is unknown.

Germline lookup yields CDR1 LNHDA and CDR2 SQIVND (reference sequence). CDR3 size: 15 residues. J was trimmed by 1 base and V by 6 bases; bases with no gene match: 9. The chain employs TRBV19 and TRBJ2-7; 7 bases agree with TRBD1. The TCR originated in an adult in good health. Specimen: peripheral blood, collected on day 0 of AZD1222 vaccination. The CDR3 region has the DNA TGTGCCAGTAGCCTTTCCGGGACAGTTTCCTACGAGCAGTACTTC. Its translation is CASSLSGTVSYEQYF.